Listed here are 27 T cell receptor beta chains from one sample, sequenced in a study of memory CD4+ T cells and cytomegalovirus serostatus. The sort gate was single viable CD3+CD4+CD8-CD45RO+ cells for memory CD4+ T cells. Profiled with immunoSEQ multiplex PCR; TCRdb holds only in-frame clones, not every one. The data hold some 26,000 clones, with about 70% observed a single time. Sequences were obtained from memory CD4+ T cells from blood. The source is an adult in good health and CMV-seronegative.

The chain links TRBV7-9 to TRBJ2-1; 11 positions agree with TRBD2. Germline V gives CDR1 SEHNR, CDR2 FQNEAQ (reference sequence). With V trimmed by 7 bases and J by 4 bases, 6 bases remained unmatched. This CDR3 comprises 15 residues. This CDR3 reads CASIGGLAGYNEQFF. CDR3 DNA sequence: TGTGCCAGCATAGGAGGACTAGCGGGTTACAATGAGCAGTTCTTC.

This clone occurred a few times. The chain employs TRBV6-5 and TRBJ1-2, with 8 bases matching TRBD1. With V trimmed by 4 bases and J by 4 bases, 8 bases remained unmatched. This CDR3 has 15 residues. Germline V gene lookup returns CDR1 MNHEY and CDR2 SVGAGI. CDR3 in amino acids: CASSSAGTGSYGYTF. CDR3 bases: TGTGCCAGCAGTTCCGCCGGGACAGGTTCCTATGGCTACACCTTC.

The chain couples TRBV5-1 to TRBJ1-2, with D possibly matching TRBD1 (6 bases). Per germline, CDR1 SGHRS and CDR2 YFSETQ. The V end lost 4 bases, the J end lost 4 bases, and 11 bases lay between the germline ends. CDR3 length equals 13 residues. The CDR3 spells CASSAGQFYGYTF. DNA of the CDR3: TGCGCCAGCAGCGCCGGACAGTTCTATGGCTACACCTTC. The whole variable domain, filled in from reference TRBV5-1 and TRBJ1-2, reads KAGVTQTPRYLIKTRGQQVTLSCSPISGHRSVSWYQQTPGQGLQFLFEYFSETQRNKGNFPGRFSGRQFSNSRSEMNVSTLELGDSALYLCASSAGQFYGYTFGSGTRLTVV.

The gene calls are TRBV29-1 and TRBJ2-5; 8 nucleotides line up with TRBD1. TRBJ2-7 matches the DNA end more closely, so the J call is doubtful. There are 15 residues in the CDR3. CDR1 is SQVTM and CDR2 is ANQGSEA in the germline V gene. CDR3 in amino acids: CSVEGRTGLGNEQYF. The DNA of the CDR3 is TGCAGCGTTGAAGGCCGGACAGGGCTAGGAAACGAGCAGTACTTC.

The chain combines TRBV5-8 with TRBJ1-5, with D possibly matching TRBD1 (5 bases). The CDR3 runs to 14 residues. The germline V gene has CDR1 SGHTS and CDR2 YDEGEE. The ends were cut back, 4 bases at V and 7 bases at J, with 15 bases in the middle. The CDR3 spells CASSRGGKEQPQHF. CDR3 nucleotide sequence: TGTGCCAGCAGCCGGGGGGGTAAGGAGCAGCCCCAGCATTTT.

The genes are TRBV10-3 and TRBJ2-1; 7 nucleotides match TRBD1. From germline, CDR1 is ENHRY and CDR2 SYGVKD. The CDR3 covers 14 residues. V lost 5 bases and J lost 9; bases outside the gene matches: 10. CDR3 sequence reads: CAISSVEGAGEQFF. The CDR3 nucleotides read TGTGCCATCAGTTCCGTCGAGGGGGCGGGTGAGCAGTTCTTC.

The chain has TRBV6-1 and TRBJ1-1; tentative D call: TRBD1 (6 bases). Trimming left V 4 bases short and J 1 base short, with 16 bases between. CDR3 length: 16 residues. The germline CDR1 and CDR2 sequences are MNHNS and SASEGT. For the CDR3, the DNA is TGTGCCAGCAGTGGATTTGCAGGGGCCCAGAACACTGAAGCTTTCTTT. Translation gives CASSGFAGAQNTEAFF.

V is TRBV7-2 and J is TRBJ1-4, with TRBD1 matching over 8 bases. This CDR3 is built from 15 residues. V was clipped by 5 bases and J by 8 bases; unmatched bases: 10. Germline CDR1 reads SGHTA; CDR2 reads FQGNSA. CDR3 region: CASSEAGGRHEKLFF. CDR3 sequence (DNA): TGTGCCAGCAGCGAAGCAGGGGGCCGGCACGAAAAACTGTTTTTT.

CDR3 DNA sequence: TGTGCCTGGAGGGAGATTACAGCATATGGCTACACCTTC. Its translation is CAWREITAYGYTF. The genes are TRBV30 and TRBJ1-2; D is unclear. The germline gives CDR1 GTSNPN, CDR2 SVGIG (reference sequence). V was clipped by 3 bases and J by 5 bases, with 13 bases between them. CDR3 size: 13 residues. Full variable domain (outside the CDR3, taken from reference TRBV30 and TRBJ1-2): SQTIHQWPATLVQPVGSPLSLECTVEGTSNPNLYWYRQAAGRGLQLLFYSVGIGQISSEVPQNLSASRPQDRQFILSSKKLLLSDSGFYLCAWREITAYGYTFGSGTRLTVV.

This clone is termed medium-sized. The V and J genes are TRBV18 and TRBJ1-2; D may be TRBD1 (5 bases). V gave up 4 bases and J gave up 3 bases, with 18 bases separating them. Germline V CDR1 and CDR2: KGHSH, LQKENI. CDR3 length: 16 amino acids. The CDR3 reads CASSLFRQLGDYGYTF. Written as DNA, the CDR3 is TGTGCCAGCTCACTCTTCCGACAGTTGGGGGACTATGGCTACACCTTC.

This clone was counted a few times. V and J are TRBV14 and TRBJ1-1, with 7 bases that match TRBD1. Germline V gene data show CDR1 as SGHDN and CDR2 as FVKESK. Trimming at V came to 3 bases and at J to 1 base, leaving 8 bases not matched to a gene. The CDR3 has 16 amino acids. The DNA of the CDR3 is TGTGCCAGCAGCCATGGATGGGGGACAGCGAACACTGAAGCTTTCTTT. It is translated as CASSHGWGTANTEAFF.

This clone was recorded a few times. This rearrangement joins TRBV28 to TRBJ2-7; D is possibly TRBD2 (5 bases). Germline loops: CDR1 MDHEN, CDR2 SYDVKM. The V gene lost 10 bases and the J gene lost 3 bases, with 13 bases spanning the gap. The CDR3 has 12 residues. CDR3 in amino acids: CAIQRADYEQYF. Here the CDR3 DNA reads TGTGCCATTCAGAGAGCGGACTACGAGCAGTACTTC. Full variable domain (rest looked up from reference TRBV28 and TRBJ2-7): DVKVTQSSRYLVKRTGEKVFLECVQDMDHENMFWYRQDPGLGLRLIYFSYDVKMKEKGDIPEGYSVSREKKERFSLILESASTNQTSMYLCAIQRADYEQYFGPGTRLTVT.

The chain uses TRBV6-5 and TRBJ2-7; possible D gene TRBD2, 5 bases. The CDR3 has 15 residues. Trimming shortened V by 0 bases and J by 3 bases, and 12 bases separated the two germline ends. The germline V gene encodes CDR1 MNHEY and CDR2 SVGAGI. CDR3 nucleotides: TGTGCCAGCAGTTACTCAGGAGCGGCAGACTACGAGCAGTACTTC. Protein product: CASSYSGAADYEQYF.

The V call is TRBV14, the J call TRBJ2-7; no clear D. CDR1 is SGHDN, CDR2 FVKESK, per germline. V was clipped by 3 bases and J by 2 bases, with 11 bases between them. The CDR3 extends over 14 amino acids. The CDR3 coding sequence is TGTGCCAGCAGCCATCTGAACCGGGCCTACGAGCAGTACTTC. Amino acids: CASSHLNRAYEQYF. Complete variable domain (other parts from reference TRBV14 and TRBJ2-7): EAGVTQFPSHSVIEKGQTVTLRCDPISGHDNLYWYRRVMGKEIKFLLHFVKESKQDESGMPNNRFLAERTGGTYSTLKVQPAELEDSGVYFCASSHLNRAYEQYFGPGTRLTVT.

CDR3 amino acids: CATRLAYYNEQFF. In nucleotides, the CDR3 is TGTGCCACACGACTAGCGTATTACAATGAGCAGTTCTTC. The chain combines TRBV27 with TRBJ2-1; 8 nucleotides line up with TRBD2. CDR3 size: 13 residues. Losses at the gene ends were 10 bases for V and 4 bases for J; bases not matched to a gene: 6. Germline CDR1 is MNHEY and CDR2 is SMNVEV (reference sequence).

J is TRBJ2-7 and V is TRBV5-1; 7 bases are shared with TRBD1. Germline CDR1 SGHRS, CDR2 YFSETQ. Trimming cost V 4 bases and J 3 bases; bases outside gene matches: 7. This CDR3 contains 14 residues. The CDR3 sequence is CASSPGQMGYEQYF. DNA of the CDR3: TGCGCCAGCAGCCCGGGACAGATGGGCTACGAGCAGTACTTC.

The gene calls are TRBV7-9 and TRBJ1-6; TRBD1 agrees at 8 bases. Germline CDR1 is SEHNR and CDR2 is FQNEAQ (reference sequence). CDR3 length: 15 amino acids. The ends lost 4 bases at V and 10 bases at J; junction bases unmatched: 9. The CDR3 protein is CASSSQGAGGSPLHF. The DNA for the CDR3 is TGTGCCAGCAGCTCCCAGGGGGCGGGCGGATCACCCCTCCACTTT.

In this sample, this clone turned up a few times. V gene TRBV27 combines with J gene TRBJ2-3; 9 bases are shared with TRBD1. The CDR3 contains 16 residues. Per germline, CDR1 MNHEY and CDR2 SMNVEV (reference sequence). V lost 0 bases to trimming and J lost 5 bases; unmatched junction nucleotides: 6. The CDR3 bases are TGTGCCAGCAGTTTATCGACAGGGGGAGGAGTAGATACGCAGTATTTT. Translating it yields CASSLSTGGGVDTQYF.

The chain is built from TRBV2 and TRBJ2-5, with D uncertain. The better agreement between TRBJ2-7 and the DNA end casts doubt on the J call. This CDR3 has 12 amino acids. Germline CDR1 and CDR2: SNHLY and FYNNEI. CDR3 nucleotide sequence: TGTGCCAGCAGTATGGACGGCTACGAGCAGTACTTC. This sequence encodes CASSMDGYEQYF.

The rearrangement uses TRBV4-2 and TRBJ2-1; D unresolved. This CDR3 has 13 amino acids. The V end was cut by 0 bases, the J end by 9 bases, with 9 bases between. Per germline, CDR1 LGHNA and CDR2 YNFKEQ. CDR3 coding DNA: TGTGCCAGCAGCCAAGATTTGGTCCGTGAGCAGTTCTTC. It yields the protein CASSQDLVREQFF.

This chain links TRBV7-2 with TRBJ2-7; D remains unclear. This CDR3 is built from 14 residues. Trimming cost V 2 bases and J 3 bases, with 11 bases left between them. The germline CDR1 and CDR2 sequences are SGHTA and FQGNSA. The CDR3 sequence is CASSLIPGLYEQYF. CDR3 sequence (DNA): TGTGCCAGCAGCTTAATTCCTGGTCTCTACGAGCAGTACTTC.

The V call is TRBV7-3, the J call TRBJ1-1; possible D gene TRBD1, 5 bases. Germline CDR1 reads SGHTA; CDR2 reads FQGTGA. CDR3 length: 13 amino acids. V lost 5 bases to trimming and J lost 1 base, with 8 bases between them. The CDR3 loop reads CASSTQENTEAFF. CDR3 nucleotides: TGTGCCAGCAGCACACAGGAGAACACTGAAGCTTTCTTT.

The CDR3 here is CASSRARNTEAFF. DNA of the CDR3: TGTGCCAGCAGCAGGGCCAGAAACACTGAAGCTTTCTTT. V is TRBV6-4 and J is TRBJ1-1; the D gene is possibly TRBD1 (5 bases). V was pared by 6 bases and J by 2 bases, with 10 bases between. The CDR3 length is 13 residues. Germline V gene data show CDR1 as MRHNA and CDR2 as SNTAGT.

In its sample, this clone was seen a few times. The chain carries TRBV4-2 and TRBJ1-2; possibly TRBD1 for D (6 bases). V was cut by 1 base and J by 8 bases, with 17 bases left in between. Germline CDR1 reads LGHNA; CDR2 reads YNFKEQ. This CDR3 contains 15 residues. The CDR3 coding sequence is TGTGCCAGCAGCCAAGCTGTACAGGGAAGTGGGGGCTACACCTTC. It codes for CASSQAVQGSGGYTF.

The CDR3 here is CASRATGRSYEQYF. CDR3 in DNA: TGTGCCAGCAGAGCGACAGGGCGGTCCTACGAGCAGTACTTC. The V and J genes are TRBV28 and TRBJ2-7; 7 bases line up with TRBD1. This CDR3 has 14 residues. CDR1 is MDHEN, CDR2 SYDVKM, per germline. V was pared by 6 bases and J by 1 base, with 6 bases of the junction left unmatched.

This clone was seen only a few times. The chain uses TRBV27 and TRBJ1-3, with 10 bases identical to TRBD1. CDR1 and CDR2 from the germline V gene are MNHEY and SMNVEV (reference sequence). Trimming removed 7 bases from V and 4 bases from J; junction bases left unmatched: 7. The CDR3 has 15 residues. This chain's CDR3 is CASKRDRGTGNTIYF. Here the CDR3 DNA reads TGTGCCAGCAAACGGGACAGGGGAACAGGAAACACCATATATTTT.

The chain links TRBV10-2 to TRBJ2-7; D ambiguous. V was clipped by 3 bases and J by 0 bases, with 3 bases between them. Germline V gene lookup returns CDR1 WSHSY and CDR2 SAAADI. This CDR3 has 12 residues. For the CDR3, the DNA is TGCGCCAGCAGTGAAAGCTCCTACGAGCAGTACTTC. Translation: CASSESSYEQYF.